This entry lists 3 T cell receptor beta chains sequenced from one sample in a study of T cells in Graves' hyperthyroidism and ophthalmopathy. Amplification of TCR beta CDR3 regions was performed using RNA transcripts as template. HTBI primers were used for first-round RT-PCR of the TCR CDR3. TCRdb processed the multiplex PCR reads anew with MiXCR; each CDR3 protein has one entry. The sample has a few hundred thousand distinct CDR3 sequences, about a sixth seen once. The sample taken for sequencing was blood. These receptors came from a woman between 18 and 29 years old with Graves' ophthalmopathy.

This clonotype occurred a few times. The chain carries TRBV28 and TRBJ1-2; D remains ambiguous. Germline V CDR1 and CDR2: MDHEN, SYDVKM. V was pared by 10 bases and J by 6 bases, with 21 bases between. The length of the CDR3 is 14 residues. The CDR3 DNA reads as TGTGCCAACCGCTTTGAGTGGGCCCGACATGGCTACACCTTC. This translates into CANRFEWARHGYTF.

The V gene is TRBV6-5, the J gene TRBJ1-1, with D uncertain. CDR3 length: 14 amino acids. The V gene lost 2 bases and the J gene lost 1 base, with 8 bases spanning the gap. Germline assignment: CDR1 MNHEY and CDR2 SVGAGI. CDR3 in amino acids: CASSYIDGNTEAFF. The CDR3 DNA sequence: TGTGCCAGCAGTTACATAGACGGGAACACTGAAGCTTTCTTT.

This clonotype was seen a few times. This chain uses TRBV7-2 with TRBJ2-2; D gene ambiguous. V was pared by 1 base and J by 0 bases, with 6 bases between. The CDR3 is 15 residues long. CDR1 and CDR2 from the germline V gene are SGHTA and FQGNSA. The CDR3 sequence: CASSLELTNTGELFF. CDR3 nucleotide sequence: TGTGCCAGCAGCTTAGAGCTAACGAACACCGGGGAGCTGTTTTTT.